Listed below are T cell receptor beta chains from one sample, sequenced in a study of T-cell reconstitution after alpha-beta-depleted transplantation in children. MiXCR was run by TCRdb on the PCR reads, yielding one entry per CDR3 protein. This sample carries about 190,000 distinct CDR3 sequences, 6% to 7% of them seen once, and the ten largest clones take 3%. This specimen consisted of PBMCs from the stem cell graft donor, obtained from the stem cell graft. These receptors came from a human donor who donated a stem cell graft to a child with Wiskott-Aldrich syndrome. The CDR3 runs from the conserved cysteine through the conserved F or W. Fields, in order: clone size, CDR3 length, D gene, J gene, V gene, CDR3 protein, CDR3 DNA. The D gene is left open where the match is weak. Part of the rows lack a size; the others show once, few, many or a class for expanded clones.

abundance: many; len: 14; d_gene: NA; j_gene: TRBJ2-5; v_gene: TRBV7-9; CDR3aa: CASSFSGGQETQYF; CDR3nt: TGTGCCAGCAGCTTTTCCGGGGGCCAAGAGACCCAGTACTTC
abundance: many; len: 14; d_gene: NA; j_gene: TRBJ2-5; v_gene: TRBV15; CDR3aa: CATSLYGEKETQYF; CDR3nt: TGTGCCACCAGCCTCTACGGTGAAAAAGAGACCCAGTACTTC
abundance: many; len: 12; d_gene: NA; j_gene: TRBJ2-7; v_gene: TRBV12-3/TRBV12-4; CDR3aa: CATGGQGYEQYF; CDR3nt: TGTGCAACCGGGGGCCAAGGCTACGAGCAGTACTTC
abundance: many; len: 16; d_gene: TRBD1; j_gene: TRBJ2-1; v_gene: TRBV18; CDR3aa: CASSPKNRGSYNEQFF; CDR3nt: TGTGCCAGCTCACCAAAAAACAGGGGTTCCTACAATGAGCAGTTCTTC
abundance: many; len: 14; d_gene: NA; j_gene: TRBJ1-1; v_gene: TRBV7-6; CDR3aa: CASSLDPGVTEAFF; CDR3nt: TGTGCCAGCAGCTTGGACCCTGGTGTGACTGAAGCTTTCTTT
abundance: many; len: 13; d_gene: NA; j_gene: TRBJ2-7; v_gene: TRBV10-3; CDR3aa: CAISESPAYEQYF; CDR3nt: TGTGCCATCAGTGAGTCGCCCGCCTACGAGCAGTACTTC
abundance: few; len: 15; d_gene: NA; j_gene: TRBJ1-2; v_gene: TRBV5-1; CDR3aa: CASSLAAGSNYGYTF; CDR3nt: TGCGCCAGCAGCTTGGCTGCAGGGAGCAACTATGGCTACACCTTC
abundance: NA; len: 15; d_gene: NA; j_gene: TRBJ2-4; v_gene: TRBV18; CDR3aa: CASSPGELTKNIQYF; CDR3nt: TGTGCCAGCTCACCGGGGGAGTTGACCAAAAACATTCAGTACTTC
abundance: many; len: 15; d_gene: TRBD1; j_gene: TRBJ2-7; v_gene: TRBV25-1; CDR3aa: CASSGEGQGAYEQYF; CDR3nt: TGTGCCAGCAGTGGAGAAGGACAGGGGGCATACGAGCAGTACTTC
abundance: many; len: 15; d_gene: NA; j_gene: TRBJ1-6; v_gene: TRBV12-3/TRBV12-4; CDR3aa: CASSLSGTSNSPLHF; CDR3nt: TGTGCCAGCAGTTTAAGTGGGACAAGTAATTCACCCCTCCACTTT
abundance: many; len: 14; d_gene: NA; j_gene: TRBJ2-7; v_gene: TRBV20-1; CDR3aa: CSARVQGPIKEQYF; CDR3nt: TGCAGTGCTAGAGTCCAGGGACCCATTAAGGAGCAGTACTTC
abundance: NA; len: 15; d_gene: NA; j_gene: TRBJ1-1; v_gene: TRBV5-1; CDR3aa: CASSLDGTERPEAFF; CDR3nt: TGCGCCAGCAGCTTGGACGGGACTGAACGACCTGAAGCTTTCTTT
abundance: few; len: 16; d_gene: TRBD2; j_gene: TRBJ2-7; v_gene: TRBV6-5; CDR3aa: CASSYSKTSGSYEQYF; CDR3nt: TGTGCCAGCAGTTACTCGAAAACTAGCGGCTCCTACGAGCAGTACTTC
abundance: NA; len: 13; d_gene: NA; j_gene: TRBJ2-7; v_gene: TRBV4-2; CDR3aa: CASSPRVLCEQYF; CDR3nt: TGTGCCAGCAGCCCCAGGGTGCTCTGCGAGCAGTACTTC
abundance: many; len: 14; d_gene: NA; j_gene: TRBJ2-5; v_gene: TRBV12-3/TRBV12-4; CDR3aa: CASSYLLRGGDQYF; CDR3nt: TGTGCCAGCAGTTATCTGCTCAGGGGAGGTGACCAGTACTTC
abundance: NA; len: 17; d_gene: NA; j_gene: TRBJ1-6; v_gene: TRBV15; CDR3aa: CATSRETVSSYNSPLHF; CDR3nt: TGTGCCACCAGCAGAGAGACAGTTAGCTCCTATAATTCACCCCTCCACTTT
abundance: many; len: 16; d_gene: NA; j_gene: TRBJ2-3; v_gene: TRBV7-2; CDR3aa: CASSLPGHYSTDTQYF; CDR3nt: TGTGCCAGCAGCTTGCCCGGACATTATAGCACAGATACGCAGTATTTT
abundance: many; len: 16; d_gene: NA; j_gene: TRBJ2-5; v_gene: TRBV4-1; CDR3aa: CASSQVPLEAVGTQYF; CDR3nt: TGCGCCAGCAGCCAAGTACCCCTTGAGGCTGTGGGGACCCAGTACTTC
abundance: many; len: 17; d_gene: NA; j_gene: TRBJ2-3; v_gene: TRBV6-5; CDR3aa: CASSYRAGHGSTDTQYF; CDR3nt: TGTGCCAGCAGTTACCGAGCGGGACACGGGAGCACAGATACGCAGTATTTT
abundance: many; len: 14; d_gene: NA; j_gene: TRBJ2-2; v_gene: TRBV5-1; CDR3aa: CASRGPLNTGELFF; CDR3nt: TGCGCCAGCAGAGGCCCGTTGAACACCGGGGAGCTGTTTTTT
abundance: many; len: 13; d_gene: NA; j_gene: TRBJ1-2; v_gene: TRBV20-1; CDR3aa: CSAKNRVNYGYTF; CDR3nt: TGCAGTGCTAAAAACAGGGTTAACTATGGCTACACCTTC
abundance: NA; len: 15; d_gene: TRBD1; j_gene: TRBJ2-7; v_gene: TRBV11-2; CDR3aa: CASSLDSAGGYEQYF; CDR3nt: TGTGCCAGCAGCTTAGACTCAGCAGGGGGCTACGAGCAGTACTTC
abundance: many; len: 11; d_gene: NA; j_gene: TRBJ2-3; v_gene: TRBV29-1; CDR3aa: CSTTAGDTQYF; CDR3nt: TGCAGCACCACCGCGGGCGATACGCAGTATTTT
abundance: NA; len: 14; d_gene: NA; j_gene: TRBJ1-1; v_gene: TRBV18; CDR3aa: CASSRDRGNTEAFF; CDR3nt: TGTGCCAGCTCACGAGACCGGGGGAACACTGAAGCTTTCTTT
abundance: many; len: 14; d_gene: NA; j_gene: TRBJ1-2; v_gene: TRBV15; CDR3aa: CATSREALGYGYTF; CDR3nt: TGTGCCACCAGCAGAGAAGCGTTAGGGTATGGCTACACCTTC
abundance: many; len: 14; d_gene: NA; j_gene: TRBJ1-5; v_gene: TRBV6-2/TRBV6-3; CDR3aa: CASTDDSTNQPQHF; CDR3nt: TGTGCCAGCACCGATGACAGTACCAATCAGCCCCAGCATTTT
abundance: NA; len: 18; d_gene: NA; j_gene: TRBJ2-6; v_gene: TRBV4-3; CDR3aa: CASSQVVARDSGANVLTF; CDR3nt: TGCGCCAGCAGCCAAGTCGTGGCCAGGGACTCTGGGGCCAACGTCCTGACTTTC
abundance: many; len: 14; d_gene: NA; j_gene: TRBJ2-7; v_gene: TRBV5-1; CDR3aa: CASSLALGKYEQYF; CDR3nt: TGCGCCAGCAGCTTGGCTCTCGGAAAGTACGAGCAGTACTTC
abundance: NA; len: 19; d_gene: TRBD2; j_gene: TRBJ2-1; v_gene: TRBV5-6; CDR3aa: CASSLWSGSGGLSYNEQFF; CDR3nt: TGTGCCAGCAGCTTGTGGTCCGGGAGCGGGGGACTATCCTACAATGAGCAGTTCTTC